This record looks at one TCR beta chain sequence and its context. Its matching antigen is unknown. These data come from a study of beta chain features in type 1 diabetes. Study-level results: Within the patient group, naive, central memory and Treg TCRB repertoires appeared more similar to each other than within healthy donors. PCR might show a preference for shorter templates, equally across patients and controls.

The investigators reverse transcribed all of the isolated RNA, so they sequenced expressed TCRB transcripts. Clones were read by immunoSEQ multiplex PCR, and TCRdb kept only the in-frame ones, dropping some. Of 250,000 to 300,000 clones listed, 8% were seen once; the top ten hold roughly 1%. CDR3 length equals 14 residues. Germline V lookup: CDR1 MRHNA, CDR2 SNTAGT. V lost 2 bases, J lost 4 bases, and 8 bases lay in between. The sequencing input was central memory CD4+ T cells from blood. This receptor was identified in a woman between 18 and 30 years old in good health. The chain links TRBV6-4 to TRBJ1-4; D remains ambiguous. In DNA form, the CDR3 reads TGTGCCAGCAGTGACGGGGAAGGTAATGAAAAACTGTTTTTT. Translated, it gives CASSDGEGNEKLFF.